The rows below give T cell receptor beta chains drawn from one sample of a study of T cells in Graves' hyperthyroidism and ophthalmopathy. TCRdb passed the multiplex PCR reads through MiXCR, listing each CDR3 protein once. This sample has about 400,000 distinct CDR3 sequences, with more than 12% found just once. The specimen sequenced was blood. These receptors were obtained from a woman in her 30s with Graves' hyperthyroidism. CDR3s include the opening cysteine and the closing phenylalanine or tryptophan. The order of the fields is J gene, clone size, D gene, V gene, CDR3 length, CDR3 DNA, CDR3 protein. The D gene is left open where the match is weak. Clone size is shown for a subset of rows, as once, few, many or a class of expanded clone.

TRBJ1-6 | - | - | TRBV13 | 14 | TGTGCCAGCAGGTCCACAGGGAATAATTCACCCCTCCACTTT | CASRSTGNNSPLHF
TRBJ2-7 | many | - | TRBV6-1 | 16 | TGTGCCAGCAGAATTAATAGCGGTGCGAGCTCCTACGAGCAGTACTTC | CASRINSGASSYEQYF
TRBJ2-1 | - | TRBD2 | TRBV20-1 | 17 | TGCAGTGCTAGAAAAAGCGGGAGCTCCCCCTCCTACAATGAGCAGTTCTTC | CSARKSGSSPSYNEQFF
TRBJ2-7 | many | TRBD2 | TRBV15 | 13 | TGTGCCACCAGCACCAAGCGGGGCTACGAGCAGTACTTC | CATSTKRGYEQYF
TRBJ2-1 | - | - | TRBV6-1 | 13 | TGTGCCACCCAAACAAGAGGGGGGCATGAGCAGTTCTTC | CATQTRGGHEQFF
TRBJ2-3 | few | - | TRBV20-1 | 18 | TGCAGTGCCCAACCGGGGGGGGGACAGGGATTACTCACAGATACGCAGTATTTT | CSAQPGGGQGLLTDTQYF
TRBJ1-5 | many | TRBD1 | TRBV12-3/TRBV12-4 | 15 | TGTGCCAGCAGTATAGGGACAGTCGGTAATCAGCCCCAGCATTTT | CASSIGTVGNQPQHF
TRBJ1-5 | - | - | TRBV6-1 | 13 | TGTGCCAGCAGTAGATTTAGCAATCAGCCCCAGCATTTT | CASSRFSNQPQHF
TRBJ2-5 | - | - | TRBV10-3 | 13 | TGTGCCATTCAGCGACTAGAACAAGAGACCCAGTACTTC | CAIQRLEQETQYF
TRBJ2-7 | few | TRBD1 | TRBV12-3/TRBV12-4 | 15 | TGTGCCAGCAGTTTAATGGGGACAGTCTCCTACGAGCAGTACTTC | CASSLMGTVSYEQYF
TRBJ2-7 | - | TRBD2 | TRBV4-1 | 16 | TGCGCCAGCAGCCCAACTAGCGGGAGGGCCGTCAACGAGCAGTACTTC | CASSPTSGRAVNEQYF
TRBJ2-5 | many | - | TRBV7-9 | 17 | TGTGCCAGCAGCTCGAAGGGCCGACAGGAACCGGGGGAGACCCAGTACTTC | CASSSKGRQEPGETQYF
TRBJ1-2 | few | - | TRBV9 | 13 | TGTGCCAGCAGCGTTGCCGAATCTAATGGCTACACCTTC | CASSVAESNGYTF
TRBJ2-7 | few | - | TRBV29-1 | 15 | TGCAGCGCCCACTTGTTTCGTCCCGGTCCCTACGAGCAGTACTTC | CSAHLFRPGPYEQYF
TRBJ1-6 | - | TRBD1 | TRBV10-2 | 17 | TGCGCCAGCAGTGAGGCGGCAGGGGGGTCCTATAATTCACCCCTCCACTTT | CASSEAAGGSYNSPLHF
TRBJ2-7 | many | - | TRBV9 | 15 | TGTGCCAGCAGCGTAGTCCCCGACAGCTCCTACGAGCAGTACTTC | CASSVVPDSSYEQYF
TRBJ1-1 | - | TRBD1 | TRBV30 | 15 | TGTGCCTGGAGTGGGGACAGAGATTTTGGGACTGAAGCTTTCTTT | CAWSGDRDFGTEAFF
TRBJ2-1 | many | - | TRBV5-1 | 16 | TGCGCCAGCAGCTTGGTTGGGACATCATGGTCCAATGAGCAGTTCTTC | CASSLVGTSWSNEQFF
TRBJ2-7 | few | - | TRBV7-2 | 11 | TGTGCCAGCAGTCCGGCCCTCGAGCAGTACTTC | CASSPALEQYF
TRBJ2-1 | - | TRBD2 | TRBV20-1 | 14 | TGCAGTGCTAGAGTACTAGCGGGAGGACCAGGGCAGTTCTTC | CSARVLAGGPGQFF
TRBJ1-2 | - | TRBD1 | TRBV20-1 | 13 | TGCAGTGCTTCTACCGACAGGGGTCATGGCTACACCTTC | CSASTDRGHGYTF
TRBJ1-1 | many | - | TRBV6-1 | 12 | TGTGCCAGCAGCCGGGTCGACACTGAAGCTTTCTTT | CASSRVDTEAFF
TRBJ1-4 | few | - | TRBV27 | 14 | TGTGCCAGCAGTTTTAACCCCAAGGAGGAAAAACTGTTTTTT | CASSFNPKEEKLFF
TRBJ2-2 | few | - | TRBV12-3/TRBV12-4 | 16 | TGTGCCAGCACGCCATCGGCCATTATGAACACCGGGGAGCTGTTTTTT | CASTPSAIMNTGELFF
TRBJ2-3 | many | TRBD2 | TRBV6-1 | 14 | TGTGCCAGCAGTCCGGGACTAGCGCCAGATACGCAGTATTTT | CASSPGLAPDTQYF
TRBJ2-1 | many | - | TRBV7-7 | 16 | TGTGCCAGCAGCCCGCGACTAACGCTGTCCTACAATGAGCAGTTCTTC | CASSPRLTLSYNEQFF
TRBJ2-1 | - | - | TRBV20-1 | 14 | TGCAGTGCTACAGGCGGTAGCTCCTACAATGAGCAGTTCTTC | CSATGGSSYNEQFF
TRBJ2-2 | few | - | TRBV29-1 | 15 | TGCAGCGTACGTGGGACACTTCAGAACACCGGGGAGCTGTTTTTT | CSVRGTLQNTGELFF
TRBJ2-1 | many | TRBD2 | TRBV11-2 | 15 | TGTGCCAGCAGCTCGCTAGCGGGTCTCTACAATGAGCAGTTCTTC | CASSSLAGLYNEQFF
TRBJ2-7 | - | TRBD2 | TRBV29-1 | 16 | TGCAGCGGACAGGATAGCGGGAGGGGGGAGTCCCACGAGCAGTACTTC | CSGQDSGRGESHEQYF
TRBJ1-2 | - | - | TRBV7-9 | 13 | TGTGCCAGCAGTTACACAGCTAACTATGGCTACACCTTC | CASSYTANYGYTF
TRBJ2-5 | many | - | TRBV7-8 | 17 | TGTGCCAGCAGGACCGGCTTTTGGCAGGGGAACCAAGAGACCCAGTACTTC | CASRTGFWQGNQETQYF
TRBJ2-5 | many | - | TRBV12-3/TRBV12-4 | 14 | TGTGCCAGCAGTTTATCGGGGGGCTATGAGACCCAGTACTTC | CASSLSGGYETQYF
TRBJ2-1 | many | TRBD2 | TRBV6-1 | 16 | TGTGCCAGCAGTCCGACGACTAGCGGGAGGTACAATGAGCAGTTCTTC | CASSPTTSGRYNEQFF
TRBJ2-2 | - | - | TRBV2 | 12 | TGTGCCAGCAACTCGGGGACCGGGGAGCCGTTTTTT | CASNSGTGEPFF
TRBJ1-2 | - | TRBD1 | TRBV29-1 | 15 | TGCAGCGTTGAAGACTGGACAGGGATTAACTATGGCTACACCTTC | CSVEDWTGINYGYTF
TRBJ1-2 | once | - | TRBV27 | 13 | TGTGCCAGCAGCCGACGGGGGGCGGACGGCTACACCTTC | CASSRRGADGYTF
TRBJ1-5 | few | - | TRBV6-1 | 17 | TGTGCCAGCAGTGAATCCCTCGGAAACTATGACAATCAGCCCCAGCATTTT | CASSESLGNYDNQPQHF
TRBJ1-2 | few | - | TRBV20-1 | 13 | TGCAGTGCTAGAGAAGGTCAGAACTATGGCTACACCTTC | CSAREGQNYGYTF
TRBJ2-1 | many | TRBD2 | TRBV20-1 | 15 | TGCAGTGCTAGACCCCCGGGAGGGCCCCACAATGAGCAGTTCTTC | CSARPPGGPHNEQFF
TRBJ2-4 | - | TRBD2 | TRBV7-8 | 15 | TGTGCCAGCAGCTTGCTAGCGGGAGGGAAAAACATTCAGTACTTC | CASSLLAGGKNIQYF
TRBJ1-4 | few | TRBD1 | TRBV6-5 | 15 | TGTGCCAGCAGTTACTCCGGGACAGGGACCGAAAAACTGTTTTTT | CASSYSGTGTEKLFF
TRBJ1-1 | - | TRBD1 | TRBV6-1 | 11 | TGTGCCAGCAGTCAACAGGGGGGCGCTTTCTTT | CASSQQGGAFF
TRBJ2-3 | - | TRBD1 | TRBV6-1 | 15 | TGTGCCAGCAGTGCTCAGGGGGCCAGCACAGATACGCAGTATTTT | CASSAQGASTDTQYF
TRBJ2-7 | few | TRBD2 | TRBV20-1 | 16 | TGCAGTGCTAGAGAGACAAGCGGGACTCCCTATCGGGAGCAGTACTTC | CSARETSGTPYREQYF
TRBJ2-1 | few | TRBD2 | TRBV19 | 16 | TGTGCCAGTAGTAACGAGGGACTAGCGGTGTGGAATGAGCAGTTCTTC | CASSNEGLAVWNEQFF
TRBJ2-7 | many | TRBD1 | TRBV9 | 14 | TGTGCCAGCAGCGTCGGGACAGGGGACTACGAGCAGTACTTC | CASSVGTGDYEQYF
TRBJ1-1 | many | - | TRBV2 | 15 | TGTGCCAGCAGTTGGGGGAGGGAGGTGAACACTGAAGCTTTCTTT | CASSWGREVNTEAFF
TRBJ1-3 | many | - | TRBV28 | 17 | TGTGCCGGAGACCTCGGGGCAGGACGTATCTCTGGAAACACCATATATTTT | CAGDLGAGRISGNTIYF
TRBJ2-5 | many | TRBD2 | TRBV7-2 | 14 | TGTGCCAGCAGCCGGACTAGCGGCCAAGAGACCCAGTACTTC | CASSRTSGQETQYF